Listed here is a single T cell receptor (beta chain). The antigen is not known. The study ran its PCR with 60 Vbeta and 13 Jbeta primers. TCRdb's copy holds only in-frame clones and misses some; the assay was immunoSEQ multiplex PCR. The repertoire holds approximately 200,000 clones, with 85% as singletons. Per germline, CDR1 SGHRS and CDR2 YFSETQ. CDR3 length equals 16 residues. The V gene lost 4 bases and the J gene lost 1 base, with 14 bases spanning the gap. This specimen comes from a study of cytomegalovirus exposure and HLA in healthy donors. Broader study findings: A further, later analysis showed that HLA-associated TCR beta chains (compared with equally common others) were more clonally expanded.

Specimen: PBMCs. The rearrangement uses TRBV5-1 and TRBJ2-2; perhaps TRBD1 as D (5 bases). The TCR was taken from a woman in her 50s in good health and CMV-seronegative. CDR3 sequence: CASSRTIQGNTGELFF. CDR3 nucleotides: TGCGCCAGCAGCCGTACTATCCAGGGGAACACCGGGGAGCTGTTTTTT.